Following are 5 T cell receptor beta chains from one sample sequenced in a study of cytomegalovirus exposure and HLA in healthy donors. PCR used 60 Vbeta primers and 13 Jbeta primers. The repertoire was sequenced with immunoSEQ multiplex PCR; TCRdb's copy has only in-frame clones and lacks some. The sample carries about 130,000 clones, about 80% recorded once. Sequencing was done on a sample of PBMCs. Receptors were obtained from a man aged 25 to 45 in good health and CMV-seropositive.

The J gene is TRBJ2-2, the V gene TRBV7-6, with D perhaps matching TRBD2 (6 bases). The V end was cut by 5 bases, the J end by 5 bases, with 12 bases between. The CDR3 has 14 residues. Germline V gene data show CDR1 as SGHVS and CDR2 as FNYEAQ. As DNA, the CDR3 is TGTGCCAGCAGCGCGGGGCCCGTTACCGGGGAGCTGTTTTTT. Amino acid sequence: CASSAGPVTGELFF.

V gene TRBV5-1 combines with J gene TRBJ1-2; 7 bases match TRBD1. V shed 4 bases, J shed 10 bases, and the junction held 10 bases outside the gene matches. The CDR3 sequence is 13 residues long. The germline V gene has CDR1 SGHRS and CDR2 YFSETQ. The CDR3 DNA reads TGCGCCAGCAGCCCGTCGGGACAGTCTTTCTACACCTTC. Its translation: CASSPSGQSFYTF.

In its sample, this clone was seen once. The rearrangement joins TRBV11-3 to TRBJ2-3; 7 bases agree with TRBD1. CDR3 length equals 14 residues. The V gene's germline CDR1 is SGHNT and CDR2 YENEEA. With V trimmed by 3 bases and J by 2 bases, 2 bases remained unmatched. CDR3 region: CASSLGQHTDTQYF. CDR3 in DNA: TGTGCCAGCAGCTTGGGACAGCACACAGATACGCAGTATTTT.

The V gene is TRBV15, the J gene TRBJ2-6; TRBD1 agrees at 10 bases. CDR1 is LNHNV and CDR2 is YYDKDF in the germline V gene (reference sequence). V dropped 5 bases and J dropped 2; count of bases not matched to a gene: 18. The CDR3 spans 21 residues. CDR3 residues: CATSPRDRGILSWAGANVLTF. CDR3 nucleotides: TGTGCCACCAGCCCCCGGGACAGGGGAATTTTGTCTTGGGCTGGGGCCAACGTCCTGACTTTC.

The chain recombines TRBV6-5 with TRBJ1-2; D is perhaps TRBD1 (5 bases). Germline-derived CDR1 and CDR2 are MNHEY and SVGAGI. With 0 bases removed from V and 0 bases from J, the gap between germline ends came to 5 bases. The CDR3 totals 14 residues. The CDR3 region has the DNA TGTGCCAGCAGTTACTCGACAGCTAACTATGGCTACACCTTC. This codes for CASSYSTANYGYTF.